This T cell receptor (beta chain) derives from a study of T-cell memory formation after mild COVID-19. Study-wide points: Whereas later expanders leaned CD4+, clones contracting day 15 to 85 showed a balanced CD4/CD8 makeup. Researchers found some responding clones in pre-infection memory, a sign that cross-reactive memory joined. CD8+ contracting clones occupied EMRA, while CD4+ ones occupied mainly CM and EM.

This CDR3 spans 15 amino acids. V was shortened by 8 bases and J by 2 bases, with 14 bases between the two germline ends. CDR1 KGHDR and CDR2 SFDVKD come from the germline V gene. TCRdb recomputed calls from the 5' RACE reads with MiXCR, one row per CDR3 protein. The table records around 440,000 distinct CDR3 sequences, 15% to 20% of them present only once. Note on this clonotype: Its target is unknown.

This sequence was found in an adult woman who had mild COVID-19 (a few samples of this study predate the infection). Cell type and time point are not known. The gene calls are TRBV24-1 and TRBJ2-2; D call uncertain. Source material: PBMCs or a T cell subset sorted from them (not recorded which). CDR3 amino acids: CATKEGTANTGELFF. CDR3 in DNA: TGTGCCACCAAGGAAGGCACGGCCAACACCGGGGAGCTGTTTTTT.